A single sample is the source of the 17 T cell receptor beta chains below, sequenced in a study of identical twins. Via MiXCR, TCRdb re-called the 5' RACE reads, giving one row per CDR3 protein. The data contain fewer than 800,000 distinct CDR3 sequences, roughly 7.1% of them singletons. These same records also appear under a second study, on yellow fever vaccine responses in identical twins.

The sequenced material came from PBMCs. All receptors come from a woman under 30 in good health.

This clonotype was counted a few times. For the CDR3, the DNA is TGTGCCAGCAGCCAGGCGACAGGGGTCAACGAGCAGTACTTC. Amino acid sequence: CASSQATGVNEQYF. The rearrangement joins TRBV3-1 to TRBJ2-7; 8 nucleotides agree with TRBD1. This CDR3 region has 14 residues. The junction had 6 bases not matched to a gene; V was cut back by 3 bases and J by 5 bases. The germline V gene encodes CDR1 LGHDT and CDR2 YNNKEL (reference sequence).

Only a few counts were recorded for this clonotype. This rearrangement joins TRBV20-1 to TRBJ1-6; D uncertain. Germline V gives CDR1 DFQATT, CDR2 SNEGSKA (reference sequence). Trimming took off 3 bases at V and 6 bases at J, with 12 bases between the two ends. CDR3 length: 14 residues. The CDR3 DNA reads TGCAGTGCTAGCTCCGGGAACATTAATTCACCCCTCCACTTT. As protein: CSASSGNINSPLHF.

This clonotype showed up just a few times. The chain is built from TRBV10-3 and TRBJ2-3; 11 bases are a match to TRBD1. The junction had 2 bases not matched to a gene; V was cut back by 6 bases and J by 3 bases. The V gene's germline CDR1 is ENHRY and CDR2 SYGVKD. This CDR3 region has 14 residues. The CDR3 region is CAIRGTGGTDTQYF. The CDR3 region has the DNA TGTGCCATCAGGGGGACAGGGGGGACAGATACGCAGTATTTT.

CDR3 nucleotide sequence: TGTGCCAGCAGCTATTACAGGGCTGAGCAGTTCTTC. As protein: CASSYYRAEQFF. This rearrangement joins TRBV7-2 to TRBJ2-1; the D gene is possibly TRBD1 (6 bases). CDR1 and CDR2 from the germline V gene are SGHTA and FQGNSA. The CDR3 contains 12 residues. The V and J ends lost 4 bases and 9 bases respectively, with 10 bases between them.

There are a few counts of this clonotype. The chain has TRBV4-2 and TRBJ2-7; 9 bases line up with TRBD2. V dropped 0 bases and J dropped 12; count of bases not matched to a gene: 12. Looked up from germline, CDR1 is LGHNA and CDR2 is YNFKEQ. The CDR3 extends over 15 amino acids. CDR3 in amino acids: CASSQELGTSSPAYF. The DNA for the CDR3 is TGTGCCAGCAGCCAAGAGCTGGGGACTAGCAGCCCGGCGTACTTC.

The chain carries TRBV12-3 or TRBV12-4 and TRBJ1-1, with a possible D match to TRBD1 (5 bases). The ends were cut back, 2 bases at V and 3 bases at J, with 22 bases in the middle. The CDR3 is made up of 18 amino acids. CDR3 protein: CASSLSVTESWGDTEAFF. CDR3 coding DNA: TGTGCCAGCAGTTTATCCGTGACCGAAAGTTGGGGGGACACTGAAGCTTTCTTT.

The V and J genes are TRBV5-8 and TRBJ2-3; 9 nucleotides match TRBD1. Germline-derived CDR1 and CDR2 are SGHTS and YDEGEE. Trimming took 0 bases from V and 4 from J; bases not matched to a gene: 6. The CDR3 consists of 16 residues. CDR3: CASSLGQGGVADTQYF. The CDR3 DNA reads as TGTGCCAGCAGCTTGGGACAGGGGGGTGTTGCAGATACGCAGTATTTT.

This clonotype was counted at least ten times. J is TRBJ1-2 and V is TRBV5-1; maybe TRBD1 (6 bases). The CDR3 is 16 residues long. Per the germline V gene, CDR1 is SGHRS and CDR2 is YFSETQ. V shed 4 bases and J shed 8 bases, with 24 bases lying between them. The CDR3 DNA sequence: TGCGCCAGCAGCAGAAACATCGGGAGCGGACAGTGGGGCTACACCTTC. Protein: CASSRNIGSGQWGYTF.

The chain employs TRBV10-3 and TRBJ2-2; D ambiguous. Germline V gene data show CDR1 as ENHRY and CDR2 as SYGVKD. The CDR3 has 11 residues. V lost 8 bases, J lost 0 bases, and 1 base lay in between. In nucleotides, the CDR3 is TGTGCCATCGCGAACACCGGGGAGCTGTTTTTT. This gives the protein CAIANTGELFF.

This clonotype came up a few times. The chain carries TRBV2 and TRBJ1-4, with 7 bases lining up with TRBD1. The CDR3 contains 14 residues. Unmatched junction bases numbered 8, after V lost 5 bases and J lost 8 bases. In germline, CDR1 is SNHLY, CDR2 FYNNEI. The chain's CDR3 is CASSPGTAGEKLFF. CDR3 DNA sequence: TGTGCCAGCAGTCCCGGGACAGCGGGGGAAAAACTGTTTTTT.

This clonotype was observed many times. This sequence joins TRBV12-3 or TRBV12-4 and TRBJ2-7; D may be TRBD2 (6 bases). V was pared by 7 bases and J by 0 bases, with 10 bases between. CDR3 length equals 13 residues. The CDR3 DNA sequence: TGTGCCAGCAAAGCGGGCCGCTCCTACGAGCAGTACTTC. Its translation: CASKAGRSYEQYF.

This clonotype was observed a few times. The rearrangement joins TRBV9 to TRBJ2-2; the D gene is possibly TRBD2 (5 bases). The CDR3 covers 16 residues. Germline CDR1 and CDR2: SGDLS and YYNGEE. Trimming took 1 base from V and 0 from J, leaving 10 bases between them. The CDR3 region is CASSVLAAANTGELFF. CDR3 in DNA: TGTGCCAGCAGCGTACTGGCAGCGGCGAACACCGGGGAGCTGTTTTTT.

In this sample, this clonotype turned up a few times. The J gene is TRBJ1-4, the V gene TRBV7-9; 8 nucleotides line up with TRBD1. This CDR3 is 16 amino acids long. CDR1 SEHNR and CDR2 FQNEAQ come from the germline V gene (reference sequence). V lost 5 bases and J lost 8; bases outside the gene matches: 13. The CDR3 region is CASSTADRGGVEKLFF. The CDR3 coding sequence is TGTGCCAGCAGCACCGCAGACAGGGGCGGCGTGGAAAAACTGTTTTTT.

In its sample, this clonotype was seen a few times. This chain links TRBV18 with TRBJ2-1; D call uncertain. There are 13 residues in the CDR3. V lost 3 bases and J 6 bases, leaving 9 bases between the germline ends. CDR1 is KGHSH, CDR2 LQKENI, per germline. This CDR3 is CASSPSRVNEQFF. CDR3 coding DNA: TGTGCCAGCTCACCTAGCCGGGTCAATGAGCAGTTCTTC. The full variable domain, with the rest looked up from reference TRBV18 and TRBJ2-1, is NAGVMQNPRHLVRRRGQEARLRCSPMKGHSHVYWYRQLPEEGLKFMVYLQKENIIDESGMPKERFSAEFPKEGPSILRIQQVVRGDSAAYFCASSPSRVNEQFFGPGTRLTVL.

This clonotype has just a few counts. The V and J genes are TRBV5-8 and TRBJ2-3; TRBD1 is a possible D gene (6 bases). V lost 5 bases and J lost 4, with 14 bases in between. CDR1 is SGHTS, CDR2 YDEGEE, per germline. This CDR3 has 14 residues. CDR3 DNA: TGTGCCAGCAGATCCGGGACACACTCAGATACGCAGTATTTT. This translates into CASRSGTHSDTQYF.

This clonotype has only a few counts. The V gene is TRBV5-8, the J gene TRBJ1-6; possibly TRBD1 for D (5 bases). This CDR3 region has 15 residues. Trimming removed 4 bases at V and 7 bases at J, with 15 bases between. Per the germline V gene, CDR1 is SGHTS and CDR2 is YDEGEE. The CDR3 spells CASSMPGPTNSPLHF. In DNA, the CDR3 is TGTGCCAGCAGCATGCCGGGACCGACCAATTCACCCCTCCACTTT.

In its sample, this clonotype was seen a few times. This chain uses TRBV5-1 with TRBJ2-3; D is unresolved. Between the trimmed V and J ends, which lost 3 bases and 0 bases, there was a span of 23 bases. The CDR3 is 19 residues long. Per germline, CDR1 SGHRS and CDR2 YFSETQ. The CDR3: CASSWPLRRASSSTDTQYF. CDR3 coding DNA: TGCGCCAGCAGCTGGCCCCTCAGACGGGCCTCCTCTAGCACAGATACGCAGTATTTT.